A single sample gave rise to the 3 T cell receptor beta chains below, sequenced in a study of blood T cells in healthy people across ages. Alongside a J-beta primer mix, a sample-barcoded 5' primer served in a second PCR lasting about 7 to 12 cycles. TCRdb re-analysed the 5' RACE reads in MiXCR, keeping a single row per CDR3 protein. In the table there are about 2 million distinct CDR3 sequences, about 50% of which are singletons. The sequenced material came from blood. The receptors derive from a woman in her thirties or forties in good health.

The V and J genes are TRBV15 and TRBJ2-6; weak D call: TRBD1 (6 bases). The germline CDR1 and CDR2 sequences are LNHNV and YYDKDF (reference sequence). The CDR3 contains 16 residues. The V end lost 3 bases, the J end lost 0 bases, and 9 bases lay between the germline ends. The CDR3 loop reads CATSSLQGSGANVLTF. CDR3 nucleotide sequence: TGTGCCACCAGCAGCTTACAGGGCTCTGGGGCCAACGTCCTGACTTTC.

This clonotype was observed a few times. This chain uses TRBV9 with TRBJ2-5; 9 bases are shared with TRBD2. Germline V lookup: CDR1 SGDLS, CDR2 YYNGEE. Germline trimming cut 0 bases from V and 1 base from J; bases unmatched to any gene: 7. The CDR3 is 17 residues long. The DNA of the CDR3 is TGTGCCAGCAGCGTAGGGGTAGCGGGGGAACTCCAAGAGACCCAGTACTTC. This gives the protein CASSVGVAGELQETQYF.

The genes are TRBV28 and TRBJ1-5; D is uncertain. Germline CDR1 MDHEN, CDR2 SYDVKM. Deletions cut 6 bases from V and 6 bases from J, with 12 bases between. This CDR3 has 13 amino acids. CDR3 residues: CASSSSNGQPQHF. CDR3 nucleotide sequence: TGTGCCAGCAGCTCTTCAAACGGTCAGCCCCAGCATTTT.